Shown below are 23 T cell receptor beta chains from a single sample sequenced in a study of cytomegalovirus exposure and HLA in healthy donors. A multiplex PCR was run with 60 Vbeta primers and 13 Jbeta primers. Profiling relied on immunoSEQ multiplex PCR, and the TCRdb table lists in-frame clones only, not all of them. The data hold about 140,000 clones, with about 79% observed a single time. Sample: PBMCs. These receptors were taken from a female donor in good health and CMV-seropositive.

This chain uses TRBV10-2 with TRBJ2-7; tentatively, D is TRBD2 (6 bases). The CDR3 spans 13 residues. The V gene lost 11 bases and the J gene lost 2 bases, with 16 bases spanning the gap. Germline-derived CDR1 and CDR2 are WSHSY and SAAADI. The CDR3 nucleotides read TGCGCCTGCGGGGTTACCCCCACCTACGAGCAGTACTTC. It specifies CACGVTPTYEQYF.

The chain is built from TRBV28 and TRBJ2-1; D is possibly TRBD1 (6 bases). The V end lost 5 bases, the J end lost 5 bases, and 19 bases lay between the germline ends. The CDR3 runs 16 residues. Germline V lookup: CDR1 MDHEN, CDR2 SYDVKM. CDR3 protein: CASSASTPDRHNEQFF. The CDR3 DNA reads TGTGCCAGCAGTGCATCCACGCCGGACAGACACAATGAGCAGTTCTTC.

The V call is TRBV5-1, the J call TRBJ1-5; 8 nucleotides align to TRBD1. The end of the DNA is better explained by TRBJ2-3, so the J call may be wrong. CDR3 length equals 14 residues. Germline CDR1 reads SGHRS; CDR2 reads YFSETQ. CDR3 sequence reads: CASSPDRGTQPQYF. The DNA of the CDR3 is TGCGCCAGCAGCCCCGACAGGGGTACTCAGCCCCAGTATTTT.

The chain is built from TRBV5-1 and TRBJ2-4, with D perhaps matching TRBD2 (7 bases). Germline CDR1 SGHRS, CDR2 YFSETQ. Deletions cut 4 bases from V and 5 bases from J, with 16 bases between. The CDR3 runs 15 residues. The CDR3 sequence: CASSPGRGGENIQYF. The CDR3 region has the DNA TGCGCCAGCAGCCCTGGCCGAGGGGGGGAAAACATTCAGTACTTC.

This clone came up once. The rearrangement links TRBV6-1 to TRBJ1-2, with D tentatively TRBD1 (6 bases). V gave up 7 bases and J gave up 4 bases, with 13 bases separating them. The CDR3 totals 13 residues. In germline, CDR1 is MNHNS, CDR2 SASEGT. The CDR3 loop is CASTLQGTYGYTF. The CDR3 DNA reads TGTGCCAGCACCTTGCAGGGGACCTATGGCTACACCTTC.

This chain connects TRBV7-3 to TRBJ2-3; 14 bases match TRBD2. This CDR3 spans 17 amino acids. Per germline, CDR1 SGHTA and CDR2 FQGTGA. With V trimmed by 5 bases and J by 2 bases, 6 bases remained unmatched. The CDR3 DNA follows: TGTGCCAGCAGCCGGGGACTAGCGGGAGTACTCACAGATACGCAGTATTTT. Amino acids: CASSRGLAGVLTDTQYF.

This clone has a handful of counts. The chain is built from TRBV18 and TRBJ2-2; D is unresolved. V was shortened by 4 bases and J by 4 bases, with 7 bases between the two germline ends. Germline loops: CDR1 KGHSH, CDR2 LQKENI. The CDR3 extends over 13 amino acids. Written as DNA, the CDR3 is TGTGCCAGCTCACAGGAGCGCACCGGGGAGCTGTTTTTT. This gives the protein CASSQERTGELFF. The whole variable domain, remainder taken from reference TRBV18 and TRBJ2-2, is NAGVMQNPRHLVRRRGQEARLRCSPMKGHSHVYWYRQLPEEGLKFMVYLQKENIIDESGMPKERFSAEFPKEGPSILRIQQVVRGDSAAYFCASSQERTGELFFGEGSRLTVL.

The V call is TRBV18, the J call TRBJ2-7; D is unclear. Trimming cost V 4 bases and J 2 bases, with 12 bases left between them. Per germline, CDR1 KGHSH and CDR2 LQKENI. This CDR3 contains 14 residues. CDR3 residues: CASSLLDGTYEQYF. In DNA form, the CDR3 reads TGTGCCAGCTCACTCCTAGACGGAACCTACGAGCAGTACTTC.

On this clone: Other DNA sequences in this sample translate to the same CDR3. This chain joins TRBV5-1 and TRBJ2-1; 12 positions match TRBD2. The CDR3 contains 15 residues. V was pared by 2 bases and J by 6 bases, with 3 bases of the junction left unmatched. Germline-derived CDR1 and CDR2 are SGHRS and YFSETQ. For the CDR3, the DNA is TGCGCCAGCAGCTTCCTAGCGGGGGGGCCCAATGAGCAGTTCTTC. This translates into CASSFLAGGPNEQFF.

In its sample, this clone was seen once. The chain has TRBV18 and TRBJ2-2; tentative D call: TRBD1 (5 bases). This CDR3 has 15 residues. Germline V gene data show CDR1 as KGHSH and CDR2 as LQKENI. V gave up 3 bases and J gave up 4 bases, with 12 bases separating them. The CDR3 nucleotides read TGTGCCAGCTCACCTCTGCAGGGAAGCACCGGGGAGCTGTTTTTT. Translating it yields CASSPLQGSTGELFF.

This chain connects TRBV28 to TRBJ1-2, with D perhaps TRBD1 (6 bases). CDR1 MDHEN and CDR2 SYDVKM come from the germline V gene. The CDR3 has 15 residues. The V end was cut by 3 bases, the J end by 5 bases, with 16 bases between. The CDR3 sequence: CASSFGGALGYGYTF. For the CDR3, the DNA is TGTGCCAGCAGTTTTGGGGGGGCCCTAGGGTATGGCTACACCTTC.

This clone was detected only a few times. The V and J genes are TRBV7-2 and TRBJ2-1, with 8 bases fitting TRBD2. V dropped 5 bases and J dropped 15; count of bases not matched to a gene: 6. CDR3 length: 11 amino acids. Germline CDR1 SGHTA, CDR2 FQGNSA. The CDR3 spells CASSTRGASFF. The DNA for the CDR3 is TGTGCCAGCAGCACGCGGGGGGCATCGTTCTTC.

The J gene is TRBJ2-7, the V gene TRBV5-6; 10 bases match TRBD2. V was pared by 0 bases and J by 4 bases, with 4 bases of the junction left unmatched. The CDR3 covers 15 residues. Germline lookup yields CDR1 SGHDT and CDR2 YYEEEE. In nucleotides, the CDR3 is TGTGCCAGCAGCTTGGGACTAGCGGGTATTTACGAGCAGTACTTC. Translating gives CASSLGLAGIYEQYF.

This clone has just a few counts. CDR3 in amino acids: CASRRDSRKPQHF. For the CDR3, the DNA is TGTGCCAGCAGGCGGGACAGCAGGAAGCCCCAGCATTTT. The chain combines TRBV28 with TRBJ1-5; the match to TRBD1 covers 7 bases. The germline CDR1 and CDR2 sequences are MDHEN and SYDVKM. Germline trimming cut 6 bases from V and 8 bases from J; bases unmatched to any gene: 7. The CDR3 sequence is 13 residues long.

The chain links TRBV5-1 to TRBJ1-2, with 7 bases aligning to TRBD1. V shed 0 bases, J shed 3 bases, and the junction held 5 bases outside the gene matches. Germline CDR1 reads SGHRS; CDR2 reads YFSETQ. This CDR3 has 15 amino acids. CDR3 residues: CASSLASGTDYGYTF. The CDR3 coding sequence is TGCGCCAGCAGCTTGGCGTCTGGGACAGACTATGGCTACACCTTC. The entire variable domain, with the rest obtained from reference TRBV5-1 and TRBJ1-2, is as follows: KAGVTQTPRYLIKTRGQQVTLSCSPISGHRSVSWYQQTPGQGLQFLFEYFSETQRNKGNFPGRFSGRQFSNSRSEMNVSTLELGDSALYLCASSLASGTDYGYTFGSGTRLTVV.

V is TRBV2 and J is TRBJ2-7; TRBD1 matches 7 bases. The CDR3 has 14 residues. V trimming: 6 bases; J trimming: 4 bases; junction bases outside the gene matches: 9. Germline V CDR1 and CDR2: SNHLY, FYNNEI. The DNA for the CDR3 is TGTGCCAGCAGAGCCGGGACAGTAAAGTACGAGCAGTACTTC. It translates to CASRAGTVKYEQYF.

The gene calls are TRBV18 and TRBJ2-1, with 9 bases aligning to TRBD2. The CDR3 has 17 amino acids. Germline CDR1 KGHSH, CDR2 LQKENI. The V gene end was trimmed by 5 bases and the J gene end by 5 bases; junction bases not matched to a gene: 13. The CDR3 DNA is TGTGCCAGCTCAGGGGGAGGTTTTAGCGGGAGCCACAATGAGCAGTTCTTC. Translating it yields CASSGGGFSGSHNEQFF.

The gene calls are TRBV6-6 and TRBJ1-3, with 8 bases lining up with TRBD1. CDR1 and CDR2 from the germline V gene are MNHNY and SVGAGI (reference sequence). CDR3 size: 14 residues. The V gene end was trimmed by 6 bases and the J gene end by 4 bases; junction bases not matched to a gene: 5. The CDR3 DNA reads TGTGCCAGCAGCGACAGGGGTGTGGGAAACACCATATATTTT. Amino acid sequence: CASSDRGVGNTIYF.

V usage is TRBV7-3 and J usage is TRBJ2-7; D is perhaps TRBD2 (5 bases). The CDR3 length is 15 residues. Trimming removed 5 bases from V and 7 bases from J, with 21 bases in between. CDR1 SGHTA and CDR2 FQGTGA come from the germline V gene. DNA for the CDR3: TGTGCCAGCAGCCACGGTGGCACCCCGACGGGAGAGCAGTACTTC. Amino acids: CASSHGGTPTGEQYF.

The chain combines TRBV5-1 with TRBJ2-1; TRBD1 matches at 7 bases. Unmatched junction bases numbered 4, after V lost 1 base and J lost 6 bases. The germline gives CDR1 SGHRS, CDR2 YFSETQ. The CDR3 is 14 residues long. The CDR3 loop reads CASSLSQGVNEQFF. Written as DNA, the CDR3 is TGCGCCAGCAGCTTGTCTCAGGGGGTCAATGAGCAGTTCTTC.

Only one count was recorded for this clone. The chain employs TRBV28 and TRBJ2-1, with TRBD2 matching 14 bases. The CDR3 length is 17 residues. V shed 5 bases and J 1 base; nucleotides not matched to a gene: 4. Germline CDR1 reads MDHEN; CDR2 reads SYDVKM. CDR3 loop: CASSKGLAGVSYNEQFF. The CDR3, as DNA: TGTGCCAGCAGTAAGGGACTAGCGGGAGTTTCCTACAATGAGCAGTTCTTC.

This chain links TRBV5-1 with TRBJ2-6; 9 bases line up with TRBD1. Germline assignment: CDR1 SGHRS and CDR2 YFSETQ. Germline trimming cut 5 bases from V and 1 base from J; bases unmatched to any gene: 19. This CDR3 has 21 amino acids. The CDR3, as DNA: TGCGCCAGCAGAAAATCGTCGCCCACAGGGGGCCTATTATCTGGGGCCAACGTCCTGACTTTC. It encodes CASRKSSPTGGLLSGANVLTF.

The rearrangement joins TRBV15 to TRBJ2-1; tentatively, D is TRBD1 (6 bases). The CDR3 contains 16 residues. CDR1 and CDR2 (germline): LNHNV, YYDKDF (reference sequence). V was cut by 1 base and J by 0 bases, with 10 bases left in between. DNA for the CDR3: TGTGCCACCAGCAGAGTAGGGGGAGCCTCCTACAATGAGCAGTTCTTC. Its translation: CATSRVGGASYNEQFF. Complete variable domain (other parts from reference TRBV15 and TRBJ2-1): DAMVIQNPRYQVTQFGKPVTLSCSQTLNHNVMYWYQQKSSQAPKLLFHYYDKDFNNEADTPDNFQSRRPNTSFCFLDIRSPGLGDTAMYLCATSRVGGASYNEQFFGPGTRLTVL.